This TCR beta chain was identified in a study of blood T cell repertoires in COVID-19. Study-wide context: The samples span acute and convalescent COVID-19 from the United States, Italy and Spain. PBMCs, B-cell-depleted T cells, or T cells were the source of the cDNA or gDNA that made up the material.

In the authors' workflow: Amplification with reference gene primers provided the estimates of nucleated cell counts. The method was immunoSEQ multiplex PCR; TCRdb's version includes in-frame clones alone and lacks a portion of them. V and J calls plus clone size are reproduced from that table; the DNA served to infer D and trimming. This table has roughly 300,000 clones, roughly 87% appearing once. The CDR3 loop spans 15 amino acids. The V end was cut by 1 base, the J end by 2 bases, with 11 bases between. Germline V gene data show CDR1 as MGHRA and CDR2 as YSYEKL. Sample: peripheral blood. V is TRBV4-1 and J is TRBJ2-5; TRBD1 might be the D (5 bases). This TCR derives from a human donor in a cohort sampled during active COVID-19. In DNA form, the CDR3 reads TGCGCCAGCAGCCAAGCTCCTGGACAACAAGAGACCCAGTACTTC. Translated: CASSQAPGQQETQYF.